The entry that follows covers one T cell receptor beta chain sequence. Its antigen is still unknown. This sample is drawn from a study of regulatory T cells in long-lasting Graves disease. For the study at large: Recently diagnosed Graves' patients had received antithyroid drugs for under 3 months. Study-level results: Newly diagnosed Graves' patients exceeded persistent ones in TCR diversity. Accuracy may have been reduced by the small sample size.

Time point given: newly diagnosed GD, antithyroid drugs for less than 3 months. Isolated PBMC RNA provided the starting material for the TCR library. This CDR3 region has 16 residues. The V gene end was trimmed by 6 bases and the J gene end by 5 bases; junction bases not matched to a gene: 9. CDR1 and CDR2 from the germline V gene are KGHSH and LQKENI. In building TCR beta libraries, iRepertoire HTBI primers were used together with Arm-PCR of CDR3 regions. TCRdb used MiXCR to reprocess the multiplex PCR reads, holding one entry per CDR3 protein. The sample holds around 450,000 distinct CDR3 sequences; 15% are singletons and the top ten take over 15%. The same sample was also studied in work on T cells in Graves' hyperthyroidism and ophthalmopathy. That report notes: First-round RT-PCR of the TCR CDR3 relied on the HTBI primer set.

The input for sequencing was peripheral blood mononuclear cells (PBMCs), taken at new diagnosis, from a patient treated with antithyroid drugs. The origin of this receptor is a woman aged 25 to 39 with Graves disease. The rearrangement links TRBV18 to TRBJ2-5, with 13 bases lining up with TRBD2. As DNA, the CDR3 is TGTGCCAGCTCGGCCGGACTAGCGGGAGAGGTGGAGACCCAGTACTTC. Translating it yields CASSAGLAGEVETQYF.